This entry describes one TCR beta chain. These data come from a study of blood T cell repertoires in COVID-19. Germline V gene lookup returns CDR1 SGHTA and CDR2 FQGTGA. Trimming cost V 2 bases and J 2 bases, with 13 bases left between them. The CDR3 length is 15 residues. Study processing details: Reference gene primer amplification yielded estimated nucleated cell counts. Sequenced by immunoSEQ multiplex PCR; TCRdb stores in-frame clones only, minus some. V, J and clone size are those of that table, while D and trimming were read from the DNA. Of under 350,000 clones in the sample, roughly 91% were seen once.

This rearrangement joins TRBV7-3 to TRBJ2-7, with D perhaps TRBD1 (5 bases). This receptor was taken from a man between 35 and 55 years old with acute or convalescent COVID-19. The sequencing sample was made of peripheral blood. CDR3: CASSLDRAGTYEQYF. The CDR3 DNA sequence: TGTGCCAGCAGCTTAGATCGGGCAGGGACCTACGAGCAGTACTTC.